This T cell receptor beta chain was documented in a study of blood T cell repertoires in COVID-19. As for the study in general: PBMCs, B-cell-depleted T cells, or T cells provided the cDNA or gDNA that made up the material.

In the study's own analysis: The authors estimated nucleated cell counts from reference gene primer amplification. Only in-frame clones appear in the TCRdb table, and some are missing; sequencing was by immunoSEQ multiplex PCR. V, J and clone size reflect that table, while D and trimming were determined from the DNA. The sample consists of 250,000 to 350,000 clones, more than 80% of them appearing once. V trimming: 5 bases; J trimming: 4 bases; junction bases outside the gene matches: 3. The germline CDR1 and CDR2 sequences are WSHSY and SAAADI. This CDR3 is built from 13 residues. The chain recombines TRBV10-2 with TRBJ1-1; TRBD1 aligns across 8 bases. The specimen was peripheral blood. This clonotype was sampled from a woman younger than 45 with active or convalescent COVID-19. CDR3 nucleotide sequence: TGCGCCAGCAGTCTGACAGGGGCCACTGAAGCTTTCTTT. It codes for CASSLTGATEAFF.